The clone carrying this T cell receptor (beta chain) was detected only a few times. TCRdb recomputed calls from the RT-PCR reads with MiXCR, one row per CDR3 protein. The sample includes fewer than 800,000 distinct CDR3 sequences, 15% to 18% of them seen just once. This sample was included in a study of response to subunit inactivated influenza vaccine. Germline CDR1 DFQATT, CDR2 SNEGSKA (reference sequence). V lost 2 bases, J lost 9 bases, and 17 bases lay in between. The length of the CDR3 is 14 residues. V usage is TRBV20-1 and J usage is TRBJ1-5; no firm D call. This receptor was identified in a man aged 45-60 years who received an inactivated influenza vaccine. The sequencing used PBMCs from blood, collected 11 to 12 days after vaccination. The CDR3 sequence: CSARLRHQLLPQHF. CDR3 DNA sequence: TGCAGTGCTAGACTCCGGCACCAGTTATTGCCCCAGCATTTT.